Below, 21 T cell receptor beta chains from the same sample are listed, as sequenced in a study of cytomegalovirus exposure and HLA in healthy donors (dated by TCRdb to about 2017). Libraries were prepared through the immunoSEQ multiplex PCR assay. The multiplex PCR relied on a mix of 60 forward primers for TCR Vbeta segments and 13 reverse primers for TCR Jbeta segments. TCRdb carries this immuneACCESS record with in-frame sequences only. Its versions omit some clonotypes, under half of them owing to an unresolved V gene in the studies checked, with the rest unexplained. The sample profile shows 110,000 or so clones; roughly 80% of them were found once. The ten largest clones capture roughly 8% of the sample. Material for sequencing was PBMCs. The receptors were sampled from a woman in her fifties or sixties in good health and CMV-seropositive.

This chain joins TRBV11-1 and TRBJ2-3, with a weak D call TRBD2 (7 bases). Germline V gives CDR1 SGHAT, CDR2 FQDESV (reference sequence). The CDR3 covers 15 residues. Trimming stripped 5 bases from V and 1 base from J, with 13 bases between. The CDR3 bases are TGTGCCAGCAGCCCCGGAGGGGGGGGCACAGATACGCAGTATTTT. Protein product: CASSPGGGGTDTQYF. The whole variable domain, filled in from reference TRBV11-1 and TRBJ2-3, reads EAEVAQSPRYKITEKSQAVAFWCDPISGHATLYWYRQILGQGPELLVQFQDESVVDDSQLPKDRFSAERLKGVDSTLKIQPAELGDSAMYLCASSPGGGGTDTQYFGPGTRLTVL.

The chain joins TRBV9 to TRBJ2-7; 7 bases map to TRBD1. V trimming: 3 bases; J trimming: 1 base; junction bases outside the gene matches: 4. The CDR3 is 14 amino acids. CDR1 and CDR2 from the germline V gene are SGDLS and YYNGEE. Here the CDR3 DNA reads TGTGCCAGCAGCGCCGAACAGGGGTCCTACGAGCAGTACTTC. It specifies CASSAEQGSYEQYF.

The chain recombines TRBV4-1 with TRBJ2-5; weak D call: TRBD1 (5 bases). Trimming took off 0 bases at V and 5 bases at J, with 13 bases between the two ends. Germline assignment: CDR1 MGHRA and CDR2 YSYEKL. This CDR3 spans 15 amino acids. The CDR3 here is CASSQDRAPGETQYF. The CDR3 nucleotides read TGCGCCAGCAGCCAAGACAGGGCACCTGGGGAGACCCAGTACTTC.

The chain uses TRBV27 and TRBJ1-4; D ambiguous. V was trimmed by 1 base and J by 0 bases, leaving 6 bases between them. CDR3 size: 15 residues. Germline V gene sequence: CDR1 MNHEY, CDR2 SMNVEV (reference sequence). CDR3 nucleotide sequence: TGTGCCAGCAGTTTATTTCGTTCAACTAATGAAAAACTGTTTTTT. It specifies CASSLFRSTNEKLFF.

V and J are TRBV6-6 and TRBJ1-2; no firm D call. Germline-derived CDR1 and CDR2 are MNHNY and SVGAGI (reference sequence). This CDR3 is 15 amino acids long. Trimming shortened V by 5 bases and J by 3 bases, and 16 bases separated the two germline ends. CDR3 in DNA: TGTGCCAGCAGTCCTAGACCCTCTTTATACTATGGCTACACCTTC. It encodes CASSPRPSLYYGYTF.

This clone was observed once. This chain joins TRBV7-6 and TRBJ2-7; weak D call: TRBD1 (7 bases). Germline-derived CDR1 and CDR2 are SGHVS and FNYEAQ. The CDR3 covers 15 residues. Trimming pared 5 bases from V and 4 bases from J, leaving 18 bases between. The chain's CDR3 is CASSPRDSRGYEQYF. The CDR3, as DNA: TGTGCCAGCAGCCCCAGGGACAGCCGGGGGTACGAGCAGTACTTC. Using reference TRBV7-6 and TRBJ2-7 for the parts outside the CDR3, the full variable domain is GAGVSQSPRYKVTKRGQDVALRCDPISGHVSLYWYRQALGQGPEFLTYFNYEAQQDKSGLPNDRFSAERPEGSISTLTIQRTEQRDSAMYRCASSPRDSRGYEQYFGPGTRLTVT.

This chain connects TRBV7-2 to TRBJ2-2; 11 bases are shared with TRBD1. J was trimmed by 9 bases and V by 1 base; bases with no gene match: 1. This CDR3 has 14 amino acids. CDR1 is SGHTA, CDR2 FQGNSA, per germline. The CDR3 DNA reads as TGTGCCAGCAGCTTAGGGACAGGGGGCTGGGAGCTGTTTTTT. Amino acid sequence: CASSLGTGGWELFF.

The V call is TRBV13, the J call TRBJ1-3; D is possibly TRBD1 (5 bases). Per the germline V gene, CDR1 is PRHDT and CDR2 is FYEKMQ (reference sequence). Trimming shortened V by 8 bases and J by 0 bases, and 11 bases separated the two germline ends. The CDR3 is 14 residues long. CDR3 nucleotide sequence: TGTGCCAGCTCGGGACTCAACTCTGGAAACACCATATATTTT. It yields the protein CASSGLNSGNTIYF.

This clone appeared once. The V gene is TRBV2, the J gene TRBJ2-1; D ambiguous. The length of the CDR3 is 11 residues. Germline V gene sequence: CDR1 SNHLY, CDR2 FYNNEI. The germline V and J ends were trimmed by 5 bases and 8 bases, with 7 bases remaining between them. The CDR3 sequence: CASSPRDEQFF. In DNA, the CDR3 is TGTGCCAGCAGTCCACGCGATGAGCAGTTCTTC.

The rearrangement uses TRBV6-5 and TRBJ2-1; TRBD2 matches at 7 bases. The ends lost 2 bases at V and 3 bases at J; junction bases unmatched: 4. CDR1 and CDR2 (germline): MNHEY, SVGAGI. The CDR3 length is 15 residues. CDR3 bases: TGTGCCAGCAGTTACGCGGGAGCGGACTACAATGAGCAGTTCTTC. Amino acid sequence: CASSYAGADYNEQFF.

The CDR3 DNA follows: TGTGCTAGTGGTTTGGTAGTACTAGCGGGGAGAGAGACCCAGTACTTC. It yields the protein CASGLVVLAGRETQYF. The gene calls are TRBV12-5 and TRBJ2-5, with TRBD2 identical over 10 bases. The CDR3 runs to 16 residues. Germline V gene data show CDR1 as LGHNT and CDR2 as FRNRAP. V was pared by 0 bases and J by 4 bases, with 5 bases of the junction left unmatched. Full variable domain (outside the CDR3, taken from reference TRBV12-5 and TRBJ2-5): DARVTQTPRHKVTEMGQEVTMRCQPILGHNTVFWYRQTMMQGLELLAYFRNRAPLDDSGMPKDRFSAEMPDATLATLKIQPSEPRDSAVYFCASGLVVLAGRETQYFGPGTRLLVL.

In its sample, this clone was seen a few times. The chain uses TRBV11-2 and TRBJ1-6; D gene uncertain. V dropped 4 bases and J dropped 7 bases, with 8 bases sitting between them. CDR1 is SGHAT, CDR2 FQNNGV, per germline. CDR3 length: 13 residues. DNA of the CDR3: TGTGCCAGCAGCTCACGACTAAATTCACCCCTCCACTTT. It yields the protein CASSSRLNSPLHF.

V is TRBV29-1 and J is TRBJ2-5; 10 nucleotides agree with TRBD2. Trimming at V came to 7 bases and at J to 7 bases, leaving 9 bases not matched to a gene. The CDR3 runs to 13 residues. CDR1 is SQVTM and CDR2 is ANQGSEA in the germline V gene. CDR3 DNA sequence: TGCAGCGCCGGACTAGCGGACCAGGGGACCCAGTACTTC. It translates to CSAGLADQGTQYF.

The DNA of the CDR3 is TGCGCCAGCTCGAAGAGGGGGCAGGGGTACATTGGGGCCAACGTCCTGACTTTC. This codes for CASSKRGQGYIGANVLTF. V gene TRBV5-1 combines with J gene TRBJ2-6, with 7 bases aligning to TRBD1. Germline V gene lookup returns CDR1 SGHRS and CDR2 YFSETQ. CDR3 length equals 18 residues. The V segment lost 7 bases and the J segment 3 bases; nucleotides outside the gene matches: 16.

V gene TRBV5-1 combines with J gene TRBJ1-2, with 8 bases identical to TRBD1. The germline gives CDR1 SGHRS, CDR2 YFSETQ. The junction had 4 bases not matched to a gene; V was cut back by 5 bases and J by 10 bases. The CDR3 runs to 11 residues. The CDR3: CASSPQGDYTF. CDR3 sequence (DNA): TGCGCCAGCAGTCCACAGGGGGACTACACCTTC.

This chain connects TRBV4-1 to TRBJ1-4, with D unclear. Germline V lookup: CDR1 MGHRA, CDR2 YSYEKL. The CDR3 covers 13 residues. Trimming pared 1 base from V and 2 bases from J, leaving 2 bases between. This CDR3 reads CASSQATNEKLFF. The CDR3 bases are TGCGCCAGCAGCCAAGCTACTAATGAAAAACTGTTTTTT.

This rearrangement joins TRBV4-1 to TRBJ2-1; D gene ambiguous. V was clipped by 1 base and J by 4 bases, with 5 bases between them. Germline CDR1 and CDR2: MGHRA and YSYEKL. The CDR3 consists of 13 residues. Here the CDR3 reads CASSQAQYNEQFF. In DNA form, the CDR3 reads TGCGCCAGCAGCCAAGCACAGTACAATGAGCAGTTCTTC.

This rearrangement joins TRBV2 to TRBJ2-6; D is perhaps TRBD2 (5 bases). V was clipped by 8 bases and J by 0 bases, with 11 bases between them. Per the germline V gene, CDR1 is SNHLY and CDR2 is FYNNEI. The CDR3 sequence is 15 residues long. CDR3 DNA: TGTGCCAGCGGCACGGGAAACTCTGGGGCCAACGTCCTGACTTTC. Translation: CASGTGNSGANVLTF.

The rearrangement joins TRBV9 to TRBJ2-6; 7 bases are a match to TRBD2. The J segment lost 10 bases and the V segment lost 1 base, leaving 5 bases of the junction unmatched. The CDR3 loop spans 14 amino acids. Per the germline V gene, CDR1 is SGDLS and CDR2 is YYNGEE. In nucleotides, the CDR3 is TGTGCCAGCAGCGTATGGGAGGGTTCTAACGTCCTGACTTTC. This sequence encodes CASSVWEGSNVLTF.

The rearrangement joins TRBV4-2 to TRBJ2-1, with TRBD2 matching 11 bases. This CDR3 region has 17 residues. Germline CDR1 reads LGHNA; CDR2 reads YNFKEQ. The junction had 5 bases not matched to a gene; V was cut back by 0 bases and J by 4 bases. For the CDR3, the DNA is TGTGCCAGCAGCCAAGAATATGCTAGCGGGGGGTACAATGAGCAGTTCTTC. Translation gives CASSQEYASGGYNEQFF.

This chain connects TRBV11-2 to TRBJ2-7, with 8 positions matching TRBD1. The CDR3 spans 15 residues. Germline loops: CDR1 SGHAT, CDR2 FQNNGV. The V and J ends lost 5 bases and 3 bases, in that order; junction bases with no gene match: 9. The CDR3 loop reads CASSLYRQGNYEQYF. The CDR3 DNA reads TGTGCCAGCAGCCTCTATAGACAGGGGAACTACGAGCAGTACTTC.